This T cell receptor beta chain was recorded in a study of identical twins. Trimming took off 0 bases at V and 1 base at J, with 10 bases between the two ends. The CDR3 is 15 residues long. Germline CDR1 reads MNHEY; CDR2 reads SVGEGT. TCRdb reprocessed the 5' RACE reads with MiXCR, giving one entry per CDR3 protein. The sample lists some 660,000 distinct CDR3 sequences, 8.5% to 9% occurring once. The sample was also reused in another study, on yellow fever vaccine responses in identical twins.

The gene calls are TRBV6-2 or TRBV6-3 and TRBJ2-7; a weak D match, TRBD1 (5 bases). The sequenced sample consisted of PBMCs. The clonotype was recovered from a young woman in good health. CDR3: CASSYSETVSYEQYF. The CDR3 coding sequence is TGTGCCAGCAGTTACTCAGAGACAGTTTCCTACGAGCAGTACTTC.